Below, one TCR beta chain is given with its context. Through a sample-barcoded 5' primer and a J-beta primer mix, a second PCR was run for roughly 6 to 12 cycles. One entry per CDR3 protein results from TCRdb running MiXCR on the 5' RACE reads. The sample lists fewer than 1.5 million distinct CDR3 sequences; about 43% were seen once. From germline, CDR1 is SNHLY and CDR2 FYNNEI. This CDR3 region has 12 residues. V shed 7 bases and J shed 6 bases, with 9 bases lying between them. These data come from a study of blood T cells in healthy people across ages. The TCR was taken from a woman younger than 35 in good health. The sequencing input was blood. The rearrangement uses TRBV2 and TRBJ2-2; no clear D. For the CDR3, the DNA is TGTGCCAGCAAGAGGACGTCCGGGGAGCTGTTTTTT. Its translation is CASKRTSGELFF. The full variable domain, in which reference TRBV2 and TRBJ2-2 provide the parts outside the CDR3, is EPEVTQTPSHQVTQMGQEVILRCVPISNHLYFYWYRQILGQKVEFLVSFYNNEISEKSEIFDDQFSVERPDGSNFTLKIRSTKLEDSAMYFCASKRTSGELFFGEGSRLTVL.